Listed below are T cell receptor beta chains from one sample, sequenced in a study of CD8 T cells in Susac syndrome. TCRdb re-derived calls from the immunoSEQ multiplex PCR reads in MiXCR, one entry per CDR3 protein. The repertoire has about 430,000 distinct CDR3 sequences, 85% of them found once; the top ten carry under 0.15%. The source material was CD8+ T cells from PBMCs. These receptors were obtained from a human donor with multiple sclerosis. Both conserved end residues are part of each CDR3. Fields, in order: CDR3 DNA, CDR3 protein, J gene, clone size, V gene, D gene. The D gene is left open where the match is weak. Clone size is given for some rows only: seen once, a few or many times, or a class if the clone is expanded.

TGCAGTGCCCGGACCGGGGGGACAGGGGAGTTCTTC CSARTGGTGEFF TRBJ2-1 . TRBV20-1 TRBD1
TGTGCCAGCAGTTTGGGACAGGACGAGCAGTACTTC CASSLGQDEQYF TRBJ2-7 . TRBV12-3/TRBV12-4 TRBD1
TGCAGTGCTAATGTCGCAGGGTCCTATGGCTACACCTTC CSANVAGSYGYTF TRBJ1-2 . TRBV20-1 .
TGTGCCAGCAGTACGTACGGCTATTACAATGTGGAGCAGTTCTTC CASSTYGYYNVEQFF TRBJ2-1 . TRBV12-3/TRBV12-4 .
TGTGCCAGTAGTTTCCCCACGCCGGGGGAGCAGTTCTTC CASSFPTPGEQFF TRBJ2-1 . TRBV19 .
TGCGCCAGCAGCCAGGCTACTAGCGGACTCTCCTACAATGAGCAGTTCTTC CASSQATSGLSYNEQFF TRBJ2-1 . TRBV4-1 TRBD2
TGTGCCAGCAGTTACGTGGGGACTAGCGGATACGAGCAGTACTTC CASSYVGTSGYEQYF TRBJ2-7 . TRBV6-5 TRBD2
TGCGCCAGCACCGATAGCGGGGCCTACAATGAGCAGTTCTTC CASTDSGAYNEQFF TRBJ2-1 . TRBV5-1 TRBD2
TGTGCCATCAGGAATCGGAGCGGGAGGGATGAGCAGTTCTTC CAIRNRSGRDEQFF TRBJ2-1 . TRBV10-3 TRBD2
TGTGCCAGCAGCTTTAATGACAGGGACCCTTCCTACGAGCAGTACTTC CASSFNDRDPSYEQYF TRBJ2-7 . TRBV7-9 TRBD1
TGTGCCAGCAGTCAACCCGGGGCCACTGAAGCTTTCTTT CASSQPGATEAFF TRBJ1-1 few TRBV6-1 .
TGTGCCAGCCCCGGGACAGGGGCCGGGGAGCTGTTTTTT CASPGTGAGELFF TRBJ2-2 . TRBV6-1 TRBD1
TGTGCCAGCAGTGAAGCGCTTCCCGGGATTCGGGCGGATAACACCGGGGAGCTGTTTTTT CASSEALPGIRADNTGELFF TRBJ2-2 . TRBV2 .
TGTGCCAGCAGCACAGGAGGGACGTCCGAGCAGTACTTC CASSTGGTSEQYF TRBJ2-7 . TRBV13 .